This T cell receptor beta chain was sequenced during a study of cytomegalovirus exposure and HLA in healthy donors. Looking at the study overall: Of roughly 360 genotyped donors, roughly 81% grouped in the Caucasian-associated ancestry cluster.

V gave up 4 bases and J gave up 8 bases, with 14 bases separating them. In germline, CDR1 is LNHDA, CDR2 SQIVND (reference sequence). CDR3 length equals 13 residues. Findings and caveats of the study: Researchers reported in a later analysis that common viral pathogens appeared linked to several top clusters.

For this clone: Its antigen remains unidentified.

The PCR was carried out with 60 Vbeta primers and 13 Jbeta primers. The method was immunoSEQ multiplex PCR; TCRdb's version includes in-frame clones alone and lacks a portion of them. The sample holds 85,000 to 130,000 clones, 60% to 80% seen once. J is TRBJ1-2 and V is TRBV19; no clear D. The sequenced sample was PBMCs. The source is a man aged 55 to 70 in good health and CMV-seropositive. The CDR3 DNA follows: TGTGCCAGTAGTACACATGGCGGGAACGGCTACACCTTC. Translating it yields CASSTHGGNGYTF.